The subject of this entry is one TCR beta chain. Other nucleotide sequences in the sample specify the same CDR3. Original processing notes: Estimated nucleated cell counts came from reference gene primer amplification. Generated by immunoSEQ multiplex PCR, the TCRdb table keeps only in-frame clones and is missing some. The V and J calls and clone size were taken over from that table, and D and trimming were inferred from the DNA. The table has under 100,000 clones, about 81% seen once. The CDR3 spans 13 residues. V was trimmed by 3 bases and J by 1 base, leaving 6 bases between them. CDR1 and CDR2 (germline): SGHDN, FVKESK. This sample stems from a study of blood T cell repertoires in COVID-19. Study details: The study drew acute and convalescent COVID-19 samples from the United States, Italy and Spain. The analysed material was cDNA or gDNA that came from T cells, B-cell-depleted T cells, or PBMCs.

This clonotype originated in a human donor in a cohort sampled during active COVID-19. Specimen: peripheral blood. The chain carries TRBV14 and TRBJ1-1; tentatively, D is TRBD1 (6 bases). The chain's CDR3 is CASSQGANTEAFF. The CDR3 DNA reads as TGTGCCAGCAGCCAGGGGGCGAACACTGAAGCTTTCTTT.